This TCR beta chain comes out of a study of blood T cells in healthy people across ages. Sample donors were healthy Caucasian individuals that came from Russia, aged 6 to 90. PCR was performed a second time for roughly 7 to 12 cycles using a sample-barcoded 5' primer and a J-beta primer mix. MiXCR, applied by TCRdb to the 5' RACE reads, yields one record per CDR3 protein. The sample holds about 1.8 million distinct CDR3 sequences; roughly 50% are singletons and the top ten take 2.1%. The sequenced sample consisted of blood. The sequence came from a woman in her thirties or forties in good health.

CDR3 coding DNA: TGCAGTGCTACGTGGACAAACAATGAGCAGTTCTTC. It yields the protein CSATWTNNEQFF. The rearrangement uses TRBV20-1 and TRBJ2-1; possible D gene TRBD1, 5 bases. The ends were cut back, 4 bases at V and 5 bases at J, with 9 bases in the middle. The CDR3 is 12 amino acids. Germline loops: CDR1 DFQATT, CDR2 SNEGSKA (reference sequence).